These 12 T cell receptor beta chains originate from one sample sequenced in a study of blood T cell repertoires in COVID-19. Produced via immunoSEQ multiplex PCR; TCRdb's table is partial and in-frame only. The sample carries 90,000 to 120,000 clones, about 89% recorded once. Source material: peripheral blood. These TCRs come from a woman in her twenties or thirties with acute or convalescent COVID-19.

The V gene is TRBV24-1, the J gene TRBJ2-7; D may be TRBD2 (6 bases). Germline lookup yields CDR1 KGHDR and CDR2 SFDVKD. V lost 1 base to trimming and J lost 0 bases, with 15 bases between them. This CDR3 has 17 amino acids. The CDR3 is CATSDLLSGSSSYEQYF. CDR3 nucleotides: TGTGCCACCAGTGATTTATTGAGCGGGTCCTCCTCCTACGAGCAGTACTTC.

V usage is TRBV11-2 and J usage is TRBJ2-7, with D possibly being TRBD2 (5 bases). V lost 4 bases and J 6 bases, leaving 13 bases between the germline ends. Looked up from germline, CDR1 is SGHAT and CDR2 is FQNNGV. The length of the CDR3 is 13 residues. The CDR3 reads CASSSARGSEQYF. The DNA for the CDR3 is TGTGCCAGCAGCTCCGCACGAGGGAGCGAGCAGTACTTC.

This clone has just a few counts. The chain joins TRBV28 to TRBJ1-1; 7 bases are a match to TRBD1. CDR1 and CDR2 (germline): MDHEN, SYDVKM. CDR3 length: 15 amino acids. J was trimmed by 4 bases and V by 6 bases; bases with no gene match: 11. DNA of the CDR3: TGTGCCAGCAGCCCCGCCGGCAGGGGGGTCACTGAAGCTTTCTTT. It specifies CASSPAGRGVTEAFF.

This clone was detected only once. The V and J genes are TRBV19 and TRBJ1-1, with TRBD1 matching 7 bases. Germline assignment: CDR1 LNHDA and CDR2 SQIVND (reference sequence). V shed 1 base and J 14 bases; nucleotides not matched to a gene: 13. This CDR3 has 14 residues. CDR3 nucleotide sequence: TGTGCCAGTAGTATAGCGGAGACAGGGTCGTTGTCCTTCTTT. Amino acid sequence: CASSIAETGSLSFF.

V usage is TRBV27 and J usage is TRBJ2-1, with D tentatively TRBD2 (5 bases). V lost 0 bases to trimming and J lost 0 bases, with 12 bases between them. The CDR3 has 17 residues. Germline CDR1 is MNHEY and CDR2 is SMNVEV (reference sequence). CDR3 nucleotides: TGTGCCAGCAGTTTATCGCTCGGGGTAAGCTCCTACAATGAGCAGTTCTTC. It is translated as CASSLSLGVSSYNEQFF.

This clone came up a few times. This chain uses TRBV4-1 with TRBJ1-1, with TRBD1 identical over 7 bases. CDR1 MGHRA and CDR2 YSYEKL come from the germline V gene. The CDR3 length is 15 residues. V was clipped by 0 bases and J by 1 base; unmatched bases: 2. This CDR3 reads CASSQDGQANTEAFF. The CDR3 region has the DNA TGCGCCAGCAGCCAAGATGGACAGGCGAACACTGAAGCTTTCTTT.

The CDR3: CASSPRQGAYNEQFF. The CDR3 nucleotides read TGTGCCAGCAGCCCCCGACAGGGGGCCTACAATGAGCAGTTCTTC. The chain recombines TRBV9 with TRBJ2-1; TRBD1 agrees at 9 bases. CDR1 is SGDLS, CDR2 YYNGEE, per germline. The junction had 4 bases not matched to a gene; V was cut back by 4 bases and J by 2 bases. The CDR3 totals 15 residues.

This clone has just a few counts. This rearrangement joins TRBV2 to TRBJ1-2; 8 bases are a match to TRBD1. The germline V gene has CDR1 SNHLY and CDR2 FYNNEI. Trimming took 9 bases from V and 7 from J; bases not matched to a gene: 22. The CDR3 consists of 17 residues. CDR3 amino acids: CASGSGPGGAGVVGYTF. CDR3 nucleotides: TGTGCCAGTGGCTCGGGCCCAGGGGGCGCGGGTGTTGTTGGCTACACCTTC.

The chain joins TRBV5-1 to TRBJ2-1, with D tentatively TRBD2 (5 bases). CDR1 is SGHRS, CDR2 YFSETQ, per germline. This CDR3 has 14 amino acids. With 0 bases removed from V and 7 bases from J, the gap between germline ends came to 11 bases. CDR3 amino acids: CASSLENSGNEQFF. In DNA form, the CDR3 reads TGCGCCAGCAGCTTGGAAAATTCGGGGAATGAGCAGTTCTTC.

The table lists this clone with a few counts. V usage is TRBV28 and J usage is TRBJ2-3; 8 bases agree with TRBD2. J gave up 4 bases and V 5 bases, and 8 bases lay outside the gene matches. The CDR3 extends over 15 amino acids. Germline V gene sequence: CDR1 MDHEN, CDR2 SYDVKM. The CDR3 DNA reads TGTGCCAGCAGTCCCGGGACTAGTAGCGCAGATACGCAGTATTTT. Residues: CASSPGTSSADTQYF.

The gene calls are TRBV9 and TRBJ2-1, with 8 bases aligning to TRBD2. The V gene end was trimmed by 4 bases and the J gene end by 0 bases; junction bases not matched to a gene: 12. The CDR3 is 18 amino acids. Germline CDR1 SGDLS, CDR2 YYNGEE. CDR3 sequence reads: CASSTPGIAGSSYNEQFF. In DNA form, the CDR3 reads TGTGCCAGCAGCACACCTGGGATAGCGGGATCCTCCTACAATGAGCAGTTCTTC.

The chain employs TRBV2 and TRBJ1-1, with 8 bases that match TRBD1. The CDR3 runs 15 residues. After removal of 9 bases from V and 1 base from J, the junction contained 10 bases not matched to a gene. Germline CDR1 SNHLY, CDR2 FYNNEI. The CDR3 here is CASIRDRSRNTEAFF. CDR3 nucleotides: TGTGCCAGTATAAGGGACAGGAGCAGGAACACTGAAGCTTTCTTT.